This TCR beta chain was sequenced for a study of blood T cell repertoires in COVID-19. Turning to the study itself: In each case, the material was cDNA or gDNA derived from T cells, B-cell-depleted T cells, or PBMCs.

TCRdb's copy holds only in-frame clones and misses some; the assay was immunoSEQ multiplex PCR. The table has some 150,000 clones, 84% seen once. CDR3 size: 17 residues. Germline lookup yields CDR1 SGHTA and CDR2 FQGNSA. V gave up 0 bases and J gave up 0 bases, with 13 bases separating them. Those enrolled, adults aged roughly 18 to 95 years, came from around 25 US areas. Participant reports of clinical history set cohort assignment. Exposed participants encountered a COVID-19 case during the 2 weeks preceding study entry. The receptor was isolated from a woman in her late teens or twenties who had been exposed to COVID-19. Sequenced sample: PBMCs or T cells enriched from blood (not recorded which). The V gene is TRBV7-2, the J gene TRBJ2-3, with D tentatively TRBD2 (7 bases). Written as DNA, the CDR3 is TGTGCCAGCAGCTTAGCGTATCGGGGGGCTAGCACAGATACGCAGTATTTT. It is translated as CASSLAYRGASTDTQYF. Full variable domain (rest looked up from reference TRBV7-2 and TRBJ2-3): GAGVSQSPSNKVTEKGKDVELRCDPISGHTALYWYRQSLGQGLEFLIYFQGNSAPDKSGLPSDRFSAERTGGSVSTLTIQRTQQEDSAVYLCASSLAYRGASTDTQYFGPGTRLTVL.